Below are 21 T cell receptor beta chains sequenced from a single sample in a study of T cells in localized non-small cell lung cancer. The table came from immunoSEQ multiplex PCR; TCRdb's copy has only in-frame clones and leaves some out. The data contain roughly 72,000 clones, 80% of them singletons. The sequenced sample was peripheral blood, obtained before any cancer treatment. The receptors were sampled from a female donor older than 55 with stage I lung adenocarcinoma.

This clone was observed a handful of times. DNA for the CDR3: TGTGCCAGCAGTTTCCTGTCTAACTATGGCTACACCTTC. Protein sequence: CASSFLSNYGYTF. The chain has TRBV6-5 and TRBJ1-2; D remains ambiguous. The CDR3 loop spans 13 amino acids. Looked up from germline, CDR1 is MNHEY and CDR2 is SVGAGI. Trimming pared 4 bases from V and 0 bases from J, leaving 6 bases between.

This rearrangement joins TRBV28 to TRBJ2-7, with 7 bases lining up with TRBD1. From germline, CDR1 is MDHEN and CDR2 SYDVKM. V shed 7 bases, J shed 2 bases, and the junction held 8 bases outside the gene matches. CDR3 size: 14 residues. Here the CDR3 DNA reads TGTGCCAGCACCCTTATTGGGACAGCCTACGAGCAGTACTTC. Its protein is CASTLIGTAYEQYF.

The chain couples TRBV9 to TRBJ1-1; TRBD1 might be the D (5 bases). The CDR3 loop spans 15 amino acids. Germline values: CDR1 SGDLS, CDR2 YYNGEE. Trimming stripped 2 bases from V and 4 bases from J, with 15 bases between. The CDR3 sequence is CASSVAGPLGTEAFF. DNA of the CDR3: TGTGCCAGCAGCGTCGCGGGACCCCTGGGCACTGAAGCTTTCTTT.

The chain couples TRBV30 to TRBJ1-2; D not resolved. Trimming shortened V by 3 bases and J by 6 bases, and 8 bases separated the two germline ends. The CDR3 runs to 11 residues. Germline V gene sequence: CDR1 GTSNPN, CDR2 SVGIG (reference sequence). Here the CDR3 DNA reads TGTGCCTGGAGGGACCTCCATGGCTACACCTTC. Encoded protein: CAWRDLHGYTF.

The chain couples TRBV27 to TRBJ2-7, with 11 bases aligning to TRBD2. The germline CDR1 and CDR2 sequences are MNHEY and SMNVEV (reference sequence). The trim removed 7 bases at V and 2 bases at J, leaving 7 bases unmatched. The CDR3 runs 15 residues. This CDR3 reads CASTPGTSGAYEQYF. The CDR3 region has the DNA TGTGCCAGCACTCCCGGGACTAGCGGAGCCTACGAGCAGTACTTC.

The chain joins TRBV13 to TRBJ2-1; D possibly uses TRBD1 or TRBD2 (5 bases each). Trimming took 7 bases from V and 0 from J, leaving 13 bases between them. Germline lookup yields CDR1 PRHDT and CDR2 FYEKMQ (reference sequence). This CDR3 spans 15 amino acids. CDR3 nucleotides: TGTGCCAGCACTCAGGGAGACACCTCCTACAATGAGCAGTTCTTC. Amino acid sequence: CASTQGDTSYNEQFF.

The chain employs TRBV4-3 and TRBJ2-7, with D unresolved. This CDR3 contains 13 residues. Trimming took 4 bases from V and 6 from J, leaving 13 bases between them. The V gene's germline CDR1 is LGHNA and CDR2 YSLEER. CDR3 DNA: TGCGCCAGCAGCCTTTCGCGGAGAGTCGAGCAGTACTTC. Translating it yields CASSLSRRVEQYF.

The rearrangement links TRBV2 to TRBJ2-4; D uncertain. This CDR3 comprises 11 residues. In germline, CDR1 is SNHLY, CDR2 FYNNEI. With 0 bases removed from V and 10 bases from J, the gap between germline ends came to 4 bases. As DNA, the CDR3 is TGTGCCAGCAGTGAAGCACGAATTCAGTACTTC. As protein: CASSEARIQYF.

J is TRBJ2-1 and V is TRBV5-4; maybe TRBD1 (6 bases). The V gene lost 5 bases and the J gene lost 6 bases, with 15 bases spanning the gap. Per the germline V gene, CDR1 is SGHNT and CDR2 is YYREEE (reference sequence). The CDR3 spans 14 residues. In DNA form, the CDR3 reads TGTGCCAGCAGGAGGGACACCTCTTCCAATGAGCAGTTCTTC. This encodes CASRRDTSSNEQFF.

This chain links TRBV5-4 with TRBJ2-1; D not certain. Germline V lookup: CDR1 SGHNT, CDR2 YYREEE (reference sequence). V gave up 3 bases and J gave up 4 bases, with 14 bases separating them. This CDR3 has 15 amino acids. The CDR3 bases are TGTGCCAGCAGCTCTCCAAGTAAGAGTTACAATGAGCAGTTCTTC. Translated, it gives CASSSPSKSYNEQFF.

This rearrangement joins TRBV7-2 to TRBJ1-1; 8 nucleotides line up with TRBD1. The V gene end was trimmed by 5 bases and the J gene end by 1 base; junction bases not matched to a gene: 3. CDR1 and CDR2 (germline): SGHTA, FQGNSA. The CDR3 loop spans 14 amino acids. The CDR3 loop reads CASSRGQGNTEAFF. As DNA, the CDR3 is TGTGCCAGCAGCCGCGGACAGGGGAACACTGAAGCTTTCTTT.

J is TRBJ2-7 and V is TRBV4-2, with 9 bases lining up with TRBD2. This CDR3 comprises 16 residues. The V gene's germline CDR1 is LGHNA and CDR2 YNFKEQ. Losses at the gene ends were 2 bases for V and 5 bases for J; bases not matched to a gene: 10. CDR3 protein: CASSQRWGGGDHEQYF. As DNA, the CDR3 is TGTGCCAGCAGCCAACGTTGGGGCGGGGGGGACCACGAGCAGTACTTC.

With respect to this clone: An end of the junction differs from the germline gene, which may be a read error. V gene TRBV6-1 combines with J gene TRBJ2-3, with D maybe TRBD2 (5 bases). Per the germline V gene, CDR1 is MNHNS and CDR2 is SASEGT. This CDR3 spans 17 amino acids. The CDR3 spells CASSKALTSSATDTQYF. CDR3 in DNA: TGTGCCAGCAGTAAAGCCCTTACTAGTTCCGCCACAGATACGCAGTATTTT.

This chain uses TRBV5-8 with TRBJ2-3; TRBD1 is a possible D gene (6 bases). Germline CDR1 is SGHTS and CDR2 is YDEGEE. CDR3 length: 16 amino acids. Between the trimmed V and J ends, which lost 4 bases and 2 bases, there was a span of 17 bases. CDR3 sequence reads: CASSHEQDSFTDTQYF. The CDR3 nucleotides read TGTGCCAGCAGCCACGAACAGGACAGCTTCACAGATACGCAGTATTTT.

About this clone: Other DNA sequences within the sample encode an identical CDR3. The chain has TRBV5-6 and TRBJ1-1, with D possibly TRBD1 on 5 matching bases. CDR3 length equals 13 residues. The germline gives CDR1 SGHDT, CDR2 YYEEEE. V lost 2 bases, J lost 4 bases, and 9 bases lay in between. The CDR3 bases are TGTGCCAGCAGCTTCGGGGGAACCACTGAAGCTTTCTTT. It specifies CASSFGGTTEAFF.

J is TRBJ2-3 and V is TRBV5-6, with D maybe TRBD2 (5 bases). The CDR3 loop spans 15 amino acids. Germline CDR1 SGHDT, CDR2 YYEEEE. V was clipped by 0 bases and J by 3 bases, with 11 bases between them. CDR3 amino acids: CASSLVGVSTDTQYF. DNA for the CDR3: TGTGCCAGCAGCTTGGTCGGGGTTTCTACAGATACGCAGTATTTT.

The rearrangement joins TRBV10-3 to TRBJ2-1; 12 nucleotides agree with TRBD2. Per the germline V gene, CDR1 is ENHRY and CDR2 is SYGVKD. Losses at the gene ends were 7 bases for V and 0 bases for J; bases not matched to a gene: 10. The CDR3 totals 18 residues. The CDR3 bases are TGTGCCATCAAGGGTATAAGGACTAGCGGGACCTCCTACAATGAGCAGTTCTTC. It encodes CAIKGIRTSGTSYNEQFF.

The chain carries TRBV9 and TRBJ1-1; no definite D call. Germline CDR1 reads SGDLS; CDR2 reads YYNGEE. The V end lost 7 bases, the J end lost 5 bases, and 15 bases lay between the germline ends. CDR3 length: 13 residues. CDR3 protein: CASVRYSGTEAFF. The CDR3 DNA follows: TGTGCCAGCGTACGATATTCCGGAACTGAAGCTTTCTTT.

The chain combines TRBV19 with TRBJ2-7, with a possible D match to TRBD2 (7 bases). Looked up from germline, CDR1 is LNHDA and CDR2 is SQIVND (reference sequence). The CDR3 loop spans 14 amino acids. V was trimmed by 1 base and J by 6 bases, leaving 13 bases between them. The CDR3, as DNA: TGTGCCAGTAGTATAGTGGCGGGGGCAGGCGAGCAGTACTTC. Residues: CASSIVAGAGEQYF. Based on the CDR3 plus reference TRBV19 and TRBJ2-7, the full variable domain is DGGITQSPKYLFRKEGQNVTLSCEQNLNHDAMYWYRQDPGQGLRLIYYSQIVNDFQKGDIAEGYSVSREKKESFPLTVTSAQKNPTAFYLCASSIVAGAGEQYFGPGTRLTVT.

This clone has just a few counts. The chain links TRBV5-1 to TRBJ2-3; maybe TRBD2 (6 bases). The CDR3 runs to 15 residues. Per the germline V gene, CDR1 is SGHRS and CDR2 is YFSETQ. The V end lost 4 bases, the J end lost 3 bases, and 15 bases lay between the germline ends. The CDR3 sequence: CASSTQGAGTDTQYF. The CDR3 DNA follows: TGCGCCAGCAGCACCCAGGGTGCGGGAACAGATACGCAGTATTTT.

The chain employs TRBV25-1 and TRBJ2-1, with 11 bases identical to TRBD1. There are 17 residues in the CDR3. Germline trimming cut 4 bases from V and 2 bases from J; bases unmatched to any gene: 7. Germline V gives CDR1 MGHDK, CDR2 SYGVNS. DNA of the CDR3: TGTGCCAGCAGTGCCTCCGGGACAGGGGGGACCTACAATGAGCAGTTCTTC. This translates into CASSASGTGGTYNEQFF.